The 24 T cell receptor beta chains reported below all come from one sample, sequenced in a study of low-dose radiotherapy and immunotherapy resistance in tumors. TRAV- and TRBV-specific primers, spanning alpha and beta chains, primed first-strand cDNA. The PCR that amplified TCRs ran for 20 cycles, relying on a constant-region primer and a V-primer adapter. TCRdb called the reads again in MiXCR, with one record for every CDR3 protein. Of about 30,000 distinct CDR3 sequences in the sample, less than 65% were seen once. This sample's time point: after trial treatment. Treatment indicated: LDRT plus nivolumab, ipilimumab, low-dose cyclophosphamide and aspirin (RACIN trial). The specimen was PBMCs, collected after low-dose radiotherapy plus immunotherapy. The source is a male donor with gallbladder cancer.

CDR3 sequence: CAISTSGRAGTGELFF. The DNA for the CDR3 is TGTGCCATCAGCACTAGCGGGAGGGCCGGCACCGGGGAGCTGTTTTTT. This rearrangement joins TRBV10-3 to TRBJ2-2; TRBD2 aligns across 13 bases. Germline trimming cut 6 bases from V and 4 bases from J; bases unmatched to any gene: 5. The CDR3 consists of 16 residues. Germline V gene sequence: CDR1 ENHRY, CDR2 SYGVKD.

The chain links TRBV20-1 to TRBJ2-5; TRBD2 agrees at 7 bases. CDR1 and CDR2 (germline): DFQATT, SNEGSKA (reference sequence). The CDR3 is made up of 16 amino acids. The trim removed 0 bases at V and 3 bases at J, leaving 10 bases unmatched. The CDR3 loop reads CSARDYGGGVEETQYF. CDR3 in DNA: TGCAGTGCTAGAGATTACGGCGGGGGAGTCGAAGAGACCCAGTACTTC.

V and J are TRBV20-1 and TRBJ2-5; either TRBD1 or TRBD2 may supply D (5 bases each). The V and J ends lost 4 bases and 0 bases respectively, with 12 bases between them. This CDR3 is built from 14 residues. The V gene's germline CDR1 is DFQATT and CDR2 SNEGSKA (reference sequence). The CDR3 DNA reads as TGCAGTGCTACCGGGACCGCCGACCAAGAGACCCAGTACTTC. It translates to CSATGTADQETQYF.

Notes on this clonotype: It differs at one base from a far larger clone, so likely a read error. V is TRBV6-8 and J is TRBJ2-7; D remains unclear. The DNA end favors TRBJ2-1, so the J call may be wrong. The CDR3 is 14 amino acids. The germline gives CDR1 MNHGY, CDR2 SAAAGT. For the CDR3, the DNA is TGTGCCAGCAGGAATTCGCCTTCCTACTATGAGCAGTTCTTC. Translated, it gives CASRNSPSYYEQFF.

DNA of the CDR3: TGTGCCAGCAGCTTAGGAGGGGGGCCCACAGATACGCAGTATTTT. It specifies CASSLGGGPTDTQYF. The V and J genes are TRBV7-9 and TRBJ2-3, with D possibly being TRBD1 or TRBD2 (6 bases each). Per germline, CDR1 SEHNR and CDR2 FQNEAQ (reference sequence). V was shortened by 1 base and J by 2 bases, with 10 bases between the two germline ends. The CDR3 extends over 15 amino acids.

Judged by abundance, this clonotype is medium-sized. The genes are TRBV6-1 and TRBJ1-5; D remains ambiguous. The V and J ends lost 1 base and 6 bases respectively, with 7 bases between them. Germline values: CDR1 MNHNS, CDR2 SASEGT. This CDR3 is built from 13 residues. The CDR3 loop is CASSEGEGQPQHF. The CDR3 DNA is TGTGCCAGCAGTGAAGGGGAGGGTCAGCCCCAGCATTTT.

This chain links TRBV28 with TRBJ2-1; D possibly corresponds to TRBD2 (7 bases). There are 13 residues in the CDR3. V gave up 10 bases and J gave up 4 bases, with 14 bases separating them. Germline V gives CDR1 MDHEN, CDR2 SYDVKM. This chain's CDR3 is CATKGGGYNEQFF. In nucleotides, the CDR3 is TGTGCCACCAAAGGGGGGGGTTACAATGAGCAGTTCTTC. Full variable domain (outside the CDR3, taken from reference TRBV28 and TRBJ2-1): DVKVTQSSRYLVKRTGEKVFLECVQDMDHENMFWYRQDPGLGLRLIYFSYDVKMKEKGDIPEGYSVSREKKERFSLILESASTNQTSMYLCATKGGGYNEQFFGPGTRLTVL.

The chain joins TRBV2 to TRBJ1-1; 8 positions match TRBD1. Germline CDR1 and CDR2: SNHLY and FYNNEI. The CDR3 spans 15 residues. Unmatched junction bases numbered 9, after V lost 4 bases and J lost 5 bases. CDR3 DNA: TGTGCCAGCAGTGGAGGGCAGGGGGCGGCTACTGAAGCTTTCTTT. It yields the protein CASSGGQGAATEAFF.

The chain has TRBV5-4 and TRBJ2-1; 9 bases align to TRBD1. Germline values: CDR1 SGHNT, CDR2 YYREEE (reference sequence). CDR3 size: 15 residues. With V trimmed by 3 bases and J by 7 bases, 8 bases remained unmatched. This CDR3 reads CASSSGGTGWNEQFF. CDR3 coding DNA: TGTGCCAGCAGCTCCGGTGGGACAGGGTGGAATGAGCAGTTCTTC.

Points on this clonotype: This likely traces to a read error, being one base from a far larger clone. For the CDR3, the DNA is TGTGCCAGCAGCCGGCAAGAGACCCAGTACTTC. Residues: CASSRQETQYF. The gene calls are TRBV7-9 and TRBJ2-5; unclear D gene. The germline V gene has CDR1 SEHNR and CDR2 FQNEAQ (reference sequence). This CDR3 comprises 11 residues. V shed 5 bases and J shed 2 bases, with 3 bases lying between them. Full variable domain (remainder filled in from reference TRBV7-9 and TRBJ2-5): DTGVSQNPRHKITKRGQNVTFRCDPISEHNRLYWYRQTLGQGPEFLTYFQNEAQLEKSRLLSDRFSAERPKGSFSTLEIQRTEQGDSAMYLCASSRQETQYFGPGTRLLVL.

As for this clonotype: Germline and junction disagree at one end, which may indicate a read error. The chain combines TRBV3-1 with TRBJ2-7; D tentatively reads TRBD1 or TRBD2 (7 bases each). CDR1 LGHDT and CDR2 YNNKEL come from the germline V gene (reference sequence). The CDR3 loop spans 11 amino acids. Here the CDR3 DNA reads TGTGCCAGCAGCCAAGAAGGGAGGGGGCACTTC. Encoded protein: CASSQEGRGHF.

As to this clonotype: A far larger clone is off by one base, so a read error is likely. This chain's CDR3 is CASSPLDGEVQETQYF. In nucleotides, the CDR3 is TGTGCCAGCAGCCCCTTGGACGGAGAAGTACAAGAGACCCAGTACTTC. This chain connects TRBV13 to TRBJ2-5, with unresolved D. The CDR3 is made up of 16 amino acids. The germline V gene has CDR1 PRHDT and CDR2 FYEKMQ (reference sequence). V was clipped by 5 bases and J by 2 bases, with 18 bases between them.

This clonotype was observed a handful of times. The genes are TRBV5-1 and TRBJ2-3; 12 bases line up with TRBD2. Germline values: CDR1 SGHRS, CDR2 YFSETQ. The CDR3 runs to 16 residues. The junction had 1 base not matched to a gene; V was cut back by 2 bases and J by 0 bases. This CDR3 is CASSLGTSGSTDTQYF. CDR3 in DNA: TGCGCCAGCAGCTTAGGGACTAGCGGGAGCACAGATACGCAGTATTTT.

This clonotype showed up many times. The genes are TRBV27 and TRBJ1-4; 8 nucleotides agree with TRBD1. J was trimmed by 0 bases and V by 8 bases; bases with no gene match: 11. Germline loops: CDR1 MNHEY, CDR2 SMNVEV (reference sequence). CDR3 length equals 17 residues. The CDR3 spells CASGTWDRTTTNEKLFF. CDR3 bases: TGTGCCAGCGGTACCTGGGACAGGACCACAACTAATGAAAAACTGTTTTTT. Full variable domain (rest looked up from reference TRBV27 and TRBJ1-4): EAQVTQNPRYLITVTGKKLTVTCSQNMNHEYMSWYRQDPGLGLRQIYYSMNVEVTDKGDVPEGYKVSRKEKRNFPLILESPSPNQTSLYFCASGTWDRTTTNEKLFFGSGTQLSVL.

CDR3 protein: CASRTTSGRANEQFF. The CDR3 bases are TGTGCCAGTAGGACCACTAGCGGGAGGGCAAATGAGCAGTTCTTC. V usage is TRBV19 and J usage is TRBJ2-1, with 13 bases aligning to TRBD2. Trimming cost V 6 bases and J 7 bases; bases outside gene matches: 6. CDR1 and CDR2 from the germline V gene are LNHDA and SQIVND (reference sequence). CDR3 length equals 15 residues.

The sample holds many counts of this clonotype. The chain has TRBV19 and TRBJ1-2; D unresolved. The CDR3 has 15 residues. V was pared by 5 bases and J by 2 bases, with 15 bases between. Germline V gene sequence: CDR1 LNHDA, CDR2 SQIVND (reference sequence). CDR3 bases: TGTGCCAGTAGTCCCCATACAGTCGCGAACTATGGCTACACCTTC. Residues: CASSPHTVANYGYTF.

This clonotype was seen repeatedly, ten times or more. This chain uses TRBV5-1 with TRBJ2-6; D gene unclear. The germline V gene encodes CDR1 SGHRS and CDR2 YFSETQ. CDR3 size: 16 residues. Between the trimmed V and J ends, which lost 4 bases and 2 bases, there was a span of 13 bases. CDR3 region: CASSPPAAAGANVLTF. Here the CDR3 DNA reads TGCGCCAGCAGCCCCCCGGCGGCGGCTGGGGCCAACGTCCTGACTTTC.

This clonotype was counted once. J is TRBJ2-4 and V is TRBV6-2 or TRBV6-3, with D hard to call. V was trimmed by 5 bases and J by 11 bases, leaving 7 bases between them. Germline V lookup: CDR1 MNHEY, CDR2 SVGEGT. CDR3 length: 10 amino acids. The CDR3 is CASSAEVQYF. DNA for the CDR3: TGTGCCAGCAGTGCAGAGGTTCAGTACTTC.

The V and J genes are TRBV21-1 and TRBJ2-7; whether TRBD1, the table's D call, matches the DNA was not checked. TRBV21-1 constitutes a pseudogene. There are 15 residues in the CDR3. CDR3 nucleotide sequence: TGTGCCAGCAGCTCCCGGAGGAGGGGGAGGCACGAGCAGTACTTC. It specifies CASSSRRRGRHEQYF.

This clonotype has a count of ten or more. The chain joins TRBV3-1 to TRBJ1-2, with D perhaps matching TRBD1 (5 bases). The germline CDR1 and CDR2 sequences are LGHDT and YNNKEL (reference sequence). V lost 4 bases and J lost 8, with 14 bases in between. This CDR3 spans 13 amino acids. The CDR3 spells CASSRSRAEGYTF. CDR3 DNA sequence: TGTGCCAGCAGCCGTAGCAGGGCGGAGGGCTACACCTTC.

This clonotype was counted a single time. This chain links TRBV28 with TRBJ1-4, with 8 bases matching TRBD1. Germline trimming cut 10 bases from V and 8 bases from J; bases unmatched to any gene: 9. The CDR3 has 13 residues. Germline CDR1 reads MDHEN; CDR2 reads SYDVKM. The chain's CDR3 is CATRQGQGEKLFF. DNA of the CDR3: TGTGCCACCCGACAGGGGCAGGGGGAAAAACTGTTTTTT.

By its share, this clonotype is medium-sized. The chain couples TRBV29-1 to TRBJ2-3; 9 nucleotides agree with TRBD2. CDR3 size: 18 residues. Germline lookup yields CDR1 SQVTM and CDR2 ANQGSEA. Losses at the gene ends were 6 bases for V and 2 bases for J; bases not matched to a gene: 18. CDR3 nucleotides: TGCAGCGTCCTCCCTTTTCAGCGGGGGGACCCCCACACAGATACGCAGTATTTT. This translates into CSVLPFQRGDPHTDTQYF.

V usage is TRBV5-4 and J usage is TRBJ2-5; D unclear. The CDR3 covers 12 residues. The V end was cut by 4 bases, the J end by 3 bases, with 7 bases between. The germline CDR1 and CDR2 sequences are SGHNT and YYREEE (reference sequence). This CDR3 reads CASSRREETQYF. In nucleotides, the CDR3 is TGTGCCAGCAGCAGGAGAGAAGAGACCCAGTACTTC.

In its sample, this clonotype is medium-sized. The CDR3 loop reads CAAGTIYEQYF. CDR3 nucleotides: TGTGCCGCGGGAACTATCTACGAGCAGTACTTC. The rearrangement joins TRBV2 to TRBJ2-7, with D perhaps matching TRBD2 (6 bases). V lost 11 bases and J lost 3, with 11 bases in between. The CDR3 is made up of 11 amino acids. CDR1 and CDR2 (germline): SNHLY, FYNNEI.